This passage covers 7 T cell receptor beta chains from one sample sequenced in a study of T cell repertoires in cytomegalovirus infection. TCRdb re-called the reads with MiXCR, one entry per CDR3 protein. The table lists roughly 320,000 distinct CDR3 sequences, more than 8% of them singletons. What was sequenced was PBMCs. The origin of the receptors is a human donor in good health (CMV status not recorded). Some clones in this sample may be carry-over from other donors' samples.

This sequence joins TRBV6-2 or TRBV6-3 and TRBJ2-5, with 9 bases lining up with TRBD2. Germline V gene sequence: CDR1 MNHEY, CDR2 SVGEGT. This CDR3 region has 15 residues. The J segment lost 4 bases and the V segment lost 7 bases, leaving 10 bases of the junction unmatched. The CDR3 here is CASKGNSGSGETQYF. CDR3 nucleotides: TGTGCCAGCAAGGGTAATAGCGGGAGTGGAGAGACCCAGTACTTC.

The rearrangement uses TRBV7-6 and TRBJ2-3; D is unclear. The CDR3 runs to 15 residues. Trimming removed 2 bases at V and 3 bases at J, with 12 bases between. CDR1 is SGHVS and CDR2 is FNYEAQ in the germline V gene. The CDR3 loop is CASSLRRRKTDTQYF. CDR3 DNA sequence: TGTGCCAGCAGCTTAAGAAGGCGAAAGACAGATACGCAGTATTTT. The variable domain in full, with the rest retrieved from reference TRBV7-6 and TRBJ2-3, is GAGVSQSPRYKVTKRGQDVALRCDPISGHVSLYWYRQALGQGPEFLTYFNYEAQQDKSGLPNDRFSAERPEGSISTLTIQRTEQRDSAMYRCASSLRRRKTDTQYFGPGTRLTVL.

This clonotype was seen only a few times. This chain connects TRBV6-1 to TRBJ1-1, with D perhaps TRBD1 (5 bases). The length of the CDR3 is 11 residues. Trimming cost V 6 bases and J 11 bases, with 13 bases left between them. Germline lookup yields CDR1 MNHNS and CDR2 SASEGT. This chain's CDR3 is CASRLRGRAFF. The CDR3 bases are TGTGCCAGCAGGTTGAGGGGTCGGGCTTTCTTT.

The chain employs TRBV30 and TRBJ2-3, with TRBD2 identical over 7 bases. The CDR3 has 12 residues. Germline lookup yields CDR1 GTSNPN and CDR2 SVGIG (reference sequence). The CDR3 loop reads CACIAGVSSQYF. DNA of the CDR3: TGTGCTTGCATTGCGGGAGTAAGTTCGCAGTATTTT.

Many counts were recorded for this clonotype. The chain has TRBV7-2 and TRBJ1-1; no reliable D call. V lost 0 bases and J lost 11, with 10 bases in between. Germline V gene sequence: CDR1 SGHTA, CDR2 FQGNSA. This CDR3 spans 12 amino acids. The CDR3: CASSLAEGKAFF. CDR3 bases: TGTGCCAGCAGCTTAGCCGAGGGAAAGGCTTTCTTT.

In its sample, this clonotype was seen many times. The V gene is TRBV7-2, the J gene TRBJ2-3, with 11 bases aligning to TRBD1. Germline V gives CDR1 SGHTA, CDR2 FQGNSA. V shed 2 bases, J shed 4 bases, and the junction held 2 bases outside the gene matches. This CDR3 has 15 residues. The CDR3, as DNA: TGTGCCAGCAGCTTAAGGACAGGGGGCCCAGATACGCAGTATTTT. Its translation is CASSLRTGGPDTQYF.

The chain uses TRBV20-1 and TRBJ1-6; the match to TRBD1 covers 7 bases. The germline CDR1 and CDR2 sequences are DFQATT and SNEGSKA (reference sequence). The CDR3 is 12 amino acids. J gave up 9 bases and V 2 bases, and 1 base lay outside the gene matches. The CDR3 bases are TGCAGTGCTAGAACAGGGGTTTCACCCCTCCACTTT. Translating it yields CSARTGVSPLHF.